This TCR beta chain was recovered during a study of blood T cell repertoires in COVID-19. Sequencing used immunoSEQ multiplex PCR; TCRdb keeps in-frame clones, though not all of them. The table includes approximately 200,000 clones, roughly 90% detected once. The specimen sequenced was peripheral blood. The sequence was collected from a man aged 35 to 55 with active or convalescent COVID-19.

The CDR3 region has the DNA TGTGCCAGCAGCGTCGACAGGGGGGAATGGGAGCAGTTCTTC. Its protein is CASSVDRGEWEQFF. The V and J genes are TRBV11-2 and TRBJ2-1; TRBD1 aligns across 9 bases. The CDR3 totals 14 residues. Trimming took 5 bases from V and 10 from J; bases not matched to a gene: 9. From germline, CDR1 is SGHAT and CDR2 FQNNGV.